The table lists the clone carrying this T cell receptor (beta chain) with a count of one. Its antigen is not known. This entry belongs to a study of T cell responses to AZD1222 COVID-19 vaccine. CDR3 length: 14 amino acids. The V gene lost 6 bases and the J gene lost 3 bases, with 15 bases spanning the gap. Germline-derived CDR1 and CDR2 are MNHNY and SVGAGI (reference sequence). Findings of the study overall: The study found vaccine-associated CD4 TCRs spanning spike, dominant at 160-218 and 743-854. The repertoires were collected only after the peak T cell response. There were mostly white British donors and more females than males, and clonal diversity was possibly underestimated. AZD1222 recipients seropositive at baseline numbered only five to seven.

Here immunoSEQ multiplex PCR was the method, and the copy in TCRdb shows in-frame clones only, minus some. The sample includes over 100,000 clones, 70% to 90% of them seen just once. The chain carries TRBV6-6 and TRBJ2-7, with a weak D call TRBD1 (6 bases). The receptor's source is an adult in good health. Sequences were derived from peripheral blood, sampled on day 0 of AZD1222 vaccination. For the CDR3, the DNA is TGTGCCAGCAGAACCGGCGGACAGTACTACGAGCAGTACTTC. Amino acids: CASRTGGQYYEQYF.